This T cell receptor (beta chain) is from a study of cytomegalovirus exposure and HLA in healthy donors (dated by TCRdb to between 2016 and 2019). Regarding the research as a whole: An earlier analysis of 587 of the donors reported about 260 Gb of sequence data and 117 million unique TCR beta sequences obtained from about 180 million T cells. Roughly 300 gigabases of sequencing data and approximately 80 million unique TCR sequences were included in an early release covering roughly 700 HLA-typed donors. Among the roughly 370 genotyped donors, around 81% belonged to the genetic ancestry cluster associated with self-reported Caucasian donors. The study was designed to test whether signatures of past pathogen exposure could be identified by cataloging public T cell receptors. The study used immunosequencing to profile the T cell repertoires of around 600 subjects and linked those repertoires to cytomegalovirus serostatus. In addition to the first cohort of 666 subjects, a separate validation cohort of 120 different subjects was used. To predict cytomegalovirus infection status, the study combined high-throughput TCR immunosequencing, statistical association of individual TCRs with disease status, and machine learning. To study patterns of TCR occurrence, a later analysis re-analyzed previously published TCR beta repertoires from 666 donors and added high-resolution HLA genotyping. Rather than drawing on any new phenotypic data, the later analysis identified candidate immune exposures from TCR beta sequences and the way those sequences occurred across donors. An earlier analysis of approximately 630 of the donors applied high-throughput TCR beta sequencing to assess whether each TCR beta V gene segment acted as functional or pseudogenic. Alongside the repertoire data, information on donor age, sex, ethnicity and CMV serostatus was compiled. In a later genetic analysis, genome-wide SNP genotypes for about 65% of the roughly 700 donors were used, and that subset was treated as a discovery cohort. All discovery cohort repertoires had been generated using a single sequencing platform. Class I and class II HLA loci were covered by the typing at four-digit resolution. The number of donors typed differed by locus, with 629-630 for A, B, C, DRB1 and DQB1, 522 for DQA1, over 600 for DPA1, and roughly 450 for DPB1. Roughly five DR-DQ haplotypes were handled as single units for association and clustering, since linkage in the cohort was strong. Across roughly 420 genotyped donors of the cohort, an average of about 240,000 unique TCR beta nucleotide sequences per donor were sequenced, and approximately 17% of those sequences were non-productive. What the study reported, not specific to this receptor: In an earlier analysis of about 540 of the donors, most TCR beta V segments were observed in productive rearrangements about 90% or about 30% of the time, broadly matching IMGT annotations. In a later analysis, most CMV-associated TCR beta chains were found to appear HLA-restricted, with HLA associations seemingly driven largely by CMV exposure. A later genetic analysis associated a missense DCLRE1C variant with V-gene and J-gene trimming of TCR beta chains, and an independent cohort replicated the association. It was suggested by the authors that the approach could potentially be generalized to other disease states and immunological phenotypes. In a later analysis, the rate of TCR association differed among HLA loci, with DRB1 alleles having the most associated TCRs and HLA-C alleles having the fewest. The presence/absence analyses assumed that sequencing depth was roughly uniform across donors, and that assumption may not be true. The only immune exposure information available for the cohort was CMV serostatus. A later analysis reported that several top co-occurrence clusters appeared linked to parvovirus B19, influenza, CMV and Epstein-Barr virus. In a later analysis, some 17,000 TCR beta sequences were associated with specific HLA alleles at a false discovery rate of 0.05. A cluster of highly shared sequence variants was judged likely to represent a technical artifact of the sequencing pipeline. In a later genetic analysis, fewer N-insertions in productive TCRs were reported among donors in an Asian-associated ancestry cluster than the roughly 700-donor mean. Linkage disequilibrium might explain the correlated functional status among segregating V segments, but an unknown experimental factor could not be excluded. A further reported finding was that TCR beta sequences accurately predicted the HLA-A and HLA-B alleles for most subjects in the first cohort. In both the original and validation cohorts, the classifier was reported to diagnose cytomegalovirus status with high specificity and sensitivity. Because some donors lacked HLA typing at each locus, the association tests relied only on the typed subset. In a later analysis, HLA-associated TCR beta chains showed more clonal expansion and lower generation probabilities than non-associated chains that were equally common. Over 15 rarely observed V segments, including chromosome 9 orphons, were excluded from the earlier analysis of about 600 of the donors because counts were too low. In the study, approximately 160 TCR beta chains were listed as associated with cytomegalovirus. Strong co-occurrence of HLA alleles, especially DR and DQ, made assigning TCR associations to individual alleles difficult. Across donors, most TCR sequences were observed very rarely, whereas some public TCRs were present in many individuals. A few of the identified cytomegalovirus-associated TCR beta chains were confirmed in vitro to be specific for cytomegalovirus antigens. Some IMGT-functional V segments, including TRBV6-2 and TRBV6-3, could not be distinguished by the 87-base-pair reads and were therefore excluded. The cohort was sequenced for TCR beta chains only, and without alpha or paired-chain data the features that could be detected were limited.

Library construction relied on the immunoSEQ multiplex PCR assay. A mixture of 60 forward primers for TCR Vbeta segments and 13 reverse primers for TCR Jbeta segments was used in the multiplex PCR. The CDR3 region of rearranged TCR beta genes was amplified from genomic DNA by a multiplex PCR assay. The amplified TCR beta libraries were sequenced on the Illumina HiSeq System as 87-base-pair reads. As for the original processing: Across the 640 or so repertoires, a later analysis counted tens of millions of unique TCR beta chains, 9.5 million to 12 million of which were shared by at least two donors. To remove PCR and sequencing errors, raw reads were error-corrected and collapsed into unique sequences using a nearest-neighbor algorithm that merged closely related sequences. To assign V, D and J gene segments, CDR3 sequences were aligned to IMGT reference sequences. For a sequence to be retained, a match of at least six nucleotides to both a V gene segment and a J gene segment was required. Rearrangements were called productive when the CDR3 lacked stop codons and stayed in frame with V and J; all others were non-productive. Following IMGT convention, CDR3 was defined as the stretch from the second conserved V-encoded cysteine up to the conserved J-encoded phenylalanine. Sequences without an unambiguous match to a single V gene segment were excluded from the earlier analysis of 500 to 700 of the donors. An earlier analysis of a few hundred of the donors called V segments functional above 56.7% productive rearrangements and segregating when the between-donor standard deviation exceeded 5%. A statistical classification framework was built to diagnose cytomegalovirus status from the catalog of TCR beta chain sequences. V and J gene assignment, in a later analysis, came from comparing TCR nucleotide sequences with IMGT/GENE-DB human TR gene sequences. A later analysis assigned CDR3 sequences and most-parsimonious VDJ recombination scenarios with the TCRdist pipeline. A later analysis defined each TCR beta chain by its CDR3 amino acid sequence plus V-gene family, and excluded reads lacking a unique V-gene family. To address suspected cross-contamination and a sequencing artifact, a later analysis removed a few hundred highly shared, low-generation-probability nucleotide sequences. A later analysis calculated a clonal expansion index for each public chain from normalized within-repertoire ranks of inferred template counts. A later analysis computed generation probabilities with a VDJ recombination model fitted to out-of-frame rearrangements, and checked the results against IGoR. A later analysis scored TCR-TCR, TCR-HLA and TCR-CMV co-occurrence with hypergeometric tests, applying a repertoire-size bias correction to TCR pairs. False discovery rates were estimated in a later analysis by permuting HLA or CMV assignments 20 times. In a later analysis, co-occurring TCRs were grouped with DBSCAN, and TCRdist sequence similarity was added when clustering was performed within HLA-allele-positive subsets. For co-occurrence clustering, repertoires with fewer than 30,000 or more than 120,000 public chains were excluded, along with five repertoires with anomalous nucleotide sharing. This immuneACCESS table, as held by TCRdb, lists in-frame sequences with V and J called but not all clones. Of the missing ones, under half trace to an unresolved V gene in checked studies; the others have no known cause. The V and J calls and clone size are taken from that table; D and trimming were inferred from the DNA. Present in this sample are 150,000 to 200,000 clones, around 78% of which were seen just once. Jointly, the top ten make up approximately 2% of the sample.

About this clone itself: The specificity of this receptor is unknown. One base away there is no much larger clone; base qualities are not given.

The cohort consisted of 670 or so healthy bone marrow donors. Cohort members were all nominally healthy when sampled, although unrecorded immune exposures were likely present. The donor tested CMV seropositive and was one of the 289 seropositive cohort members. Each donor provided a peripheral blood sample, and peripheral blood mononuclear cells were used for TCR beta sequencing. The Qiagen DNeasy Blood Extraction Kit was used to extract genomic DNA from the blood cell samples. From the cysteine up to the phenylalanine, the CDR3 has a length of 16 residues. The CDR3 DNA has 48 bases and is translated from base 1. V is clipped by 1 base and J by 5 bases, and the sequence between their germline boundaries is 15 bases long. CDR1 and CDR2 (SGHVS, FQNEAQ) derive from the germline V gene.

Sequencing was carried out using PBMCs. Here the chain combines TRBV7-8 and TRBJ2-1, with a tentative D gene TRBD2 over 6 matching bases. This receptor was identified in a woman aged 25 to 39 in good health and CMV-seropositive. The nucleotide sequence reads TGTGCCAGCAGCTTAGAGGCTGGGGGGATCAACAATGAGCAGTTCTTC. This encodes CASSLEAGGINNEQFF.